Below, one T cell receptor beta chain is given with its context. Its target is unknown. Mismatch with germline at one junction end may stem from a read error. The data stem from a study of tumor-infiltrating lymphocytes in primary liver carcinoma. Overall study: About 3.65 to 7.13 million productive TCRbeta reads were obtained from the samples, with similar numbers across tissue types. Study-wide results and limits: Tumor region pairs overlapped more than did tumor-adjacent and tumor-blood pairs. No more than about 8-24% of top clones could be seen in all five tumor regions.

Unsorted bulk tissue of about 20-30 mg yielded co-extracted RNA and DNA. Surgical resection treated primary liver carcinoma in the patients. cDNA specific to TCR beta was made from 450 to 500 ng of total RNA, with a constant-region primer employed for priming. For TCR beta, libraries were produced by three nested multiplex PCR rounds using slightly modified ARM-PCR. Rounds one and two of PCR, each of 10 to 11 cycles, were primed with TRBV1-TRBV30 forward primers and a C-beta reverse primer. TCRdb fed the multiplex PCR reads into MiXCR, producing one record per CDR3 protein. The sample includes 90,000 to 110,000 distinct CDR3 sequences, about four fifths of them seen just once. The CDR3 spans 15 residues. Germline V gene data show CDR1 as MNHNS and CDR2 as SASEGT.

Sequenced input: liver tumor tissue from sampling region 3. Subset of the sample: tumor region T3, left-lateral pole. The chain employs TRBV6-1 and TRBJ2-5, with 9 bases that match TRBD2. The receptor was derived from a middle-aged man with primary liver carcinoma and hepatitis B virus infection. The CDR3 protein is CASKAGGARQGTQYF. CDR3 sequence (DNA): TGTGCCAGCAAAGCGGGAGGTGCGCGACAAGGGACCCAGTACTTC.